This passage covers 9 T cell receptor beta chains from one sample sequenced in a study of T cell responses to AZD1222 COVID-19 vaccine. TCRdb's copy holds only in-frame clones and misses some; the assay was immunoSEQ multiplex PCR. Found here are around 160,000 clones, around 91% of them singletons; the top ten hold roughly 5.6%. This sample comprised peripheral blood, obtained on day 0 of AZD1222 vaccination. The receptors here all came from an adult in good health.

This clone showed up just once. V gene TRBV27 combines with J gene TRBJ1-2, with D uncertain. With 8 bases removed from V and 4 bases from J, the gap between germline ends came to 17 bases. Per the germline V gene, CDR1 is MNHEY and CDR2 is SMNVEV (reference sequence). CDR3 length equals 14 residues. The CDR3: CASASFGMGYGYTF. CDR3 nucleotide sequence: TGTGCCAGCGCGTCCTTCGGGATGGGCTATGGCTACACCTTC.

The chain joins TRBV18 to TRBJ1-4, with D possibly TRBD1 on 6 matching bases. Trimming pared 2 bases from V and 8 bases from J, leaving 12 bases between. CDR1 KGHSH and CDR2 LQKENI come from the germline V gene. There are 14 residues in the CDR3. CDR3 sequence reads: CASSPSIQGEKLFF. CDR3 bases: TGTGCCAGCTCACCATCAATCCAGGGGGAAAAACTGTTTTTT.

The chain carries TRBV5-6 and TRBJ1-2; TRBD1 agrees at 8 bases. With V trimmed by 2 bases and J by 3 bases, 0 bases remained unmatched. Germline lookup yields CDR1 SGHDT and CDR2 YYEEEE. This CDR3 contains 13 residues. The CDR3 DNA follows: TGTGCCAGCAGCTTACAGGGGGACTATGGCTACACCTTC. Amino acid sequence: CASSLQGDYGYTF.

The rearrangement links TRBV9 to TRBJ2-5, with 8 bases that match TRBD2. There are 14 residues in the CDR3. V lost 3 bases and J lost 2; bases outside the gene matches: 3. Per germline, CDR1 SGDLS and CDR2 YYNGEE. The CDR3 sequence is CASSGGTSQETQYF. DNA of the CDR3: TGTGCCAGCAGCGGCGGGACTAGTCAAGAGACCCAGTACTTC.

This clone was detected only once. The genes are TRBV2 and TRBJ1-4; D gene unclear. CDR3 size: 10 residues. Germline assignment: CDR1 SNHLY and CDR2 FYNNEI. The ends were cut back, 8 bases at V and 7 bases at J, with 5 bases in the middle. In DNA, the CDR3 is TGTGCCAGCCTCCTTGAAAAACTGTTTTTT. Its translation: CASLLEKLFF.

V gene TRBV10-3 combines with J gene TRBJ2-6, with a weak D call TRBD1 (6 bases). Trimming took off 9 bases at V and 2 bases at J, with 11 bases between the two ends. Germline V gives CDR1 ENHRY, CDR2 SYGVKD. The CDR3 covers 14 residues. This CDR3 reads CAIRTGTGANVLTF. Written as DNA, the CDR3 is TGTGCCATACGAACAGGGACTGGGGCCAACGTCCTGACTTTC.

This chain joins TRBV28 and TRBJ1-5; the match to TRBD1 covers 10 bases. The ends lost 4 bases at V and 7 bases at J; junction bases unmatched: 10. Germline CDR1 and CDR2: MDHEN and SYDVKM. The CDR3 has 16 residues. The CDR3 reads CASSYGTGDGGQPQHF. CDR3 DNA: TGTGCCAGCAGTTACGGGACAGGGGATGGAGGGCAGCCCCAGCATTTT.

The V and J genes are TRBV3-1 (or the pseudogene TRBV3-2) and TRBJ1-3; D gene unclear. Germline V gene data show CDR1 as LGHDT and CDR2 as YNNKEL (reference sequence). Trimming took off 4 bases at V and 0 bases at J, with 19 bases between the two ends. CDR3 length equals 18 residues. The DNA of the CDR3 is TGTGCCAGCAGCCGCCGAGTCCCGGCCAGAAACTCTGGAAACACCATATATTTT. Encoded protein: CASSRRVPARNSGNTIYF.

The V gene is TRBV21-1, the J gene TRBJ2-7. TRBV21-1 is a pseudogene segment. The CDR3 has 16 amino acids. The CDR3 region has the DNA TGTGCCAGCAGCGAAAAGGGGACGGTGAGCTCCTACGAGCAGTACTTC. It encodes CASSEKGTVSSYEQYF.